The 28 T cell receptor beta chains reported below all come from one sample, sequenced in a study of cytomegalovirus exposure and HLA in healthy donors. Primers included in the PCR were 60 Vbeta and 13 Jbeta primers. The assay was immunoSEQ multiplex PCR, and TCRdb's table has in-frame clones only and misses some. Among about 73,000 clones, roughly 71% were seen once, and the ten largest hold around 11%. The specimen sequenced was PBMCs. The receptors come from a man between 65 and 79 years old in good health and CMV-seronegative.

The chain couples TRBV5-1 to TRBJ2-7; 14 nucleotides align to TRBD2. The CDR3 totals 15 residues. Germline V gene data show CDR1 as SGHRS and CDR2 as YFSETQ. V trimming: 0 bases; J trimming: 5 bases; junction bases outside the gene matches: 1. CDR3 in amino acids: CASSLGTSGGNEQYF. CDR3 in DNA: TGCGCCAGCAGCTTGGGGACTAGCGGGGGGAACGAGCAGTACTTC.

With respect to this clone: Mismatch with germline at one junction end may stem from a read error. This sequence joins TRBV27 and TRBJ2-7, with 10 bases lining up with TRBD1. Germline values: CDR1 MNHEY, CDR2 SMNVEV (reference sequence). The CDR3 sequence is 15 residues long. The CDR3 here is CANSFRTGGRDEQYF. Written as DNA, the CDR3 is TGTGCCAACAGTTTTCGGACAGGGGGAAGGGACGAGCAGTACTTC.

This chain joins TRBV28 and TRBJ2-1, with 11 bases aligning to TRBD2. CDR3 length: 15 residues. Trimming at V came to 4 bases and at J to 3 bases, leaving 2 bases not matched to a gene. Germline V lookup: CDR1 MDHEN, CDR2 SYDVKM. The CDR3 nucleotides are TGTGCCAGCAGTTCCGGGACTAGCGGCTACAATGAGCAGTTCTTC. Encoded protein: CASSSGTSGYNEQFF.

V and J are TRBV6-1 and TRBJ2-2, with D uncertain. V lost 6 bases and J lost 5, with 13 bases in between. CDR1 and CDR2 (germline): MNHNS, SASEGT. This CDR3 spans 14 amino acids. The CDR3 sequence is CASRTRGVTGELFF. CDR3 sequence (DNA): TGTGCCAGCAGGACCCGAGGCGTAACCGGGGAGCTGTTTTTT.

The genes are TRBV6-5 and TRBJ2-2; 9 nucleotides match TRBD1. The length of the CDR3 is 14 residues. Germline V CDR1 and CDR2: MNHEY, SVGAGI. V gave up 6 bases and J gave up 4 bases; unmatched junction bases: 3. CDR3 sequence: CASRLGQGTGELFF. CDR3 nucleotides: TGTGCCAGCAGACTGGGACAGGGCACCGGGGAGCTGTTTTTT.

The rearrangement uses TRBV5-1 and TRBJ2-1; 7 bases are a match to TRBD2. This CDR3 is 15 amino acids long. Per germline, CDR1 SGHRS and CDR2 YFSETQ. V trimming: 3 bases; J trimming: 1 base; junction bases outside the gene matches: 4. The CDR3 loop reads CASSSSGVSYNEQFF. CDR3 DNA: TGCGCCAGCAGCTCAAGCGGGGTTTCCTACAATGAGCAGTTCTTC.

This chain's CDR3 is CASSITQTGGTEAFF. CDR3 coding DNA: TGTGCCAGTAGTATAACACAGACAGGGGGCACTGAAGCTTTCTTT. V gene TRBV19 combines with J gene TRBJ1-1; 9 bases line up with TRBD1. This CDR3 contains 15 residues. Trimming at V came to 2 bases and at J to 4 bases, leaving 5 bases not matched to a gene. Germline loops: CDR1 LNHDA, CDR2 SQIVND (reference sequence).

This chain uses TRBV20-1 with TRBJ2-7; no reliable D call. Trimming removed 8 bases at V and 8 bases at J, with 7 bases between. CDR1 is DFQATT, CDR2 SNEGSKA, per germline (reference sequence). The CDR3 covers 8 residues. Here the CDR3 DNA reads TGCAGTACTATCAAGCAGTACTTC. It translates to CSTIKQYF.

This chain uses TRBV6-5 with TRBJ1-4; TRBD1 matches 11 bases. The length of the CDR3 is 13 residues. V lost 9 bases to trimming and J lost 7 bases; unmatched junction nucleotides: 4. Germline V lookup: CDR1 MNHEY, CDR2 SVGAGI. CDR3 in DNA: TGTGCCAGTTTGGGGACAGGGGGTGAAAAACTGTTTTTT. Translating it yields CASLGTGGEKLFF.

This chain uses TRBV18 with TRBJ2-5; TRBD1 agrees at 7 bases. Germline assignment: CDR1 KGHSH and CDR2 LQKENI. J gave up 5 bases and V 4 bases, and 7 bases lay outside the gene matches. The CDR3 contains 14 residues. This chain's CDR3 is CASSLTGLQETQYF. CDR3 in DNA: TGTGCCAGCTCACTGACAGGGTTGCAGGAGACCCAGTACTTC.

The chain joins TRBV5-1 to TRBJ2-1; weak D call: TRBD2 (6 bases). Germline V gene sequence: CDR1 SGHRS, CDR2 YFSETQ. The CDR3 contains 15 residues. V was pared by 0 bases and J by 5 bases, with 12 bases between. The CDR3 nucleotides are TGCGCCAGCAGCTTGGCGGGACTGGAGAACAATGAGCAGTTCTTC. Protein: CASSLAGLENNEQFF.

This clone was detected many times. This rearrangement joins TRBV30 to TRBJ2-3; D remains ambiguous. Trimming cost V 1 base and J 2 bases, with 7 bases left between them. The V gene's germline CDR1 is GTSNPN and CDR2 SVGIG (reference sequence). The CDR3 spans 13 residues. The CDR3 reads CAWSGQATDTQYF. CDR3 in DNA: TGTGCCTGGAGTGGCCAGGCCACAGATACGCAGTATTTT.

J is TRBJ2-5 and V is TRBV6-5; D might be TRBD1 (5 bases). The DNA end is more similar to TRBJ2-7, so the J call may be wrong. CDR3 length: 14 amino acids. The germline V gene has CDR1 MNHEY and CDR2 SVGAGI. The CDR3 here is CASSYSQGSYEQYF. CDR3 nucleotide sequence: TGTGCCAGCAGTTACTCGCAGGGAAGCTACGAGCAGTACTTC.

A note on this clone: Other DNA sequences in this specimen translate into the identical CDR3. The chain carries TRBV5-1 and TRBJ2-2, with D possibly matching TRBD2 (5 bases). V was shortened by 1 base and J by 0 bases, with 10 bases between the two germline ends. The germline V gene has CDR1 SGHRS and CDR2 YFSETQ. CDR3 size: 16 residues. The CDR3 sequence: CASSLQLAANTGELFF. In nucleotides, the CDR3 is TGCGCCAGCAGCTTGCAGCTAGCTGCGAACACCGGGGAGCTGTTTTTT.

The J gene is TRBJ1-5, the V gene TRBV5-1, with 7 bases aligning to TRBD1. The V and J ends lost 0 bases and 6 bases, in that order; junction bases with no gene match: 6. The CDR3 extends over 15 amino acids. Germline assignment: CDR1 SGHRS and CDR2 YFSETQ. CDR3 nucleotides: TGCGCCAGCAGCTTGGCCGGGGCAGGGGGTCAGCCCCAGCATTTT. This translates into CASSLAGAGGQPQHF.

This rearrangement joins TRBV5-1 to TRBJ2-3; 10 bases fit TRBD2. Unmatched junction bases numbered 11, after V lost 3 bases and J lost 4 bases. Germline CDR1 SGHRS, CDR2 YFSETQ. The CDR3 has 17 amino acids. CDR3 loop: CASSSNPGLAMSDTQYF. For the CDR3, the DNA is TGCGCCAGCAGCTCGAACCCGGGACTAGCGATGTCAGATACGCAGTATTTT.

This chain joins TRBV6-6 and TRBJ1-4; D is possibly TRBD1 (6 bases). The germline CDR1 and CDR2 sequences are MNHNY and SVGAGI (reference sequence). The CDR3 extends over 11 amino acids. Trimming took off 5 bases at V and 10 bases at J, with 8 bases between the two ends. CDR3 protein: CASSTRGKLFF. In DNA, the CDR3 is TGTGCCAGCAGTACCAGGGGAAAACTGTTTTTT.

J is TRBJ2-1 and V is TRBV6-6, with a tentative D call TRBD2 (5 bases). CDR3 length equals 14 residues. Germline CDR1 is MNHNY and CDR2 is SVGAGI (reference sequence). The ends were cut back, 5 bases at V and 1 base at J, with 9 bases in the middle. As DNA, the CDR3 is TGTGCCAGCAGTAGGACTGATTCCTACAATGAGCAGTTCTTC. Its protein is CASSRTDSYNEQFF.

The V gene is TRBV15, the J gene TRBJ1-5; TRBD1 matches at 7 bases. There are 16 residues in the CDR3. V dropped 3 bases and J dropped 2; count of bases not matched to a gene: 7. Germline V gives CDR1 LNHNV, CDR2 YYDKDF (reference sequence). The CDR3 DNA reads TGTGCCACCAGCAGGGCACGACAGGGCCGCAATCAGCCCCAGCATTTT. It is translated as CATSRARQGRNQPQHF.

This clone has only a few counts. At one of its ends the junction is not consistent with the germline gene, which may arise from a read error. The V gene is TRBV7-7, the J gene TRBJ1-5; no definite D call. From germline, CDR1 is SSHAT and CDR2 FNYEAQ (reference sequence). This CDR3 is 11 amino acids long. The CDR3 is CASSRGQPQHF. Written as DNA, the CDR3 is TGTGCTAGCAGCCGAGGTCAGCCCCAGCATTTT.

Here the CDR3 DNA reads TGCGCCAGCAGCCAACCGGGACAGGGGAGAGGCTACACCTTC. As protein: CASSQPGQGRGYTF. The chain uses TRBV4-1 and TRBJ1-2, with 10 bases aligning to TRBD1. The junction had 5 bases not matched to a gene; V was cut back by 2 bases and J by 8 bases. This CDR3 is 14 amino acids long. Germline values: CDR1 MGHRA, CDR2 YSYEKL.

The CDR3 reads CASSPQGLNEKLFF. Here the CDR3 DNA reads TGTGCCAGCAGCCCGCAGGGACTAAATGAAAAACTGTTTTTT. The chain is built from TRBV7-9 and TRBJ1-4; possibly TRBD1 for D (5 bases). Per the germline V gene, CDR1 is SEHNR and CDR2 is FQNEAQ (reference sequence). The CDR3 is 14 residues long. The V end lost 5 bases, the J end lost 5 bases, and 12 bases lay between the germline ends.

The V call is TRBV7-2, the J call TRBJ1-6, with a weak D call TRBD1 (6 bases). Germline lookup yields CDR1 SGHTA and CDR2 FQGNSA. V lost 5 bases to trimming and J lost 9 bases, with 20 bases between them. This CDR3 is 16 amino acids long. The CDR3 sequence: CASSPPHRDPGSPLHF. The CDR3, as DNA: TGTGCCAGCAGCCCGCCTCACAGGGATCCCGGTTCACCCCTCCACTTT.

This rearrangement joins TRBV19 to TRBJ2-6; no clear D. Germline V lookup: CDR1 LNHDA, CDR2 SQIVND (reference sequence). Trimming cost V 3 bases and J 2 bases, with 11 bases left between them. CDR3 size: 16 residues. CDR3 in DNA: TGTGCCAGTAGTATCTTCCTCGAGGCTGGGGCCAACGTCCTGACTTTC. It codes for CASSIFLEAGANVLTF.

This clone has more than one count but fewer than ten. The CDR3 sequence: CASTYSYGYTF. In DNA, the CDR3 is TGTGCCAGCACATACAGCTATGGCTACACCTTC. The V gene is TRBV6-5, the J gene TRBJ1-2; D not resolved. The V end lost 7 bases, the J end lost 4 bases, and 7 bases lay between the germline ends. This CDR3 is built from 11 residues. Germline-derived CDR1 and CDR2 are MNHEY and SVGAGI.

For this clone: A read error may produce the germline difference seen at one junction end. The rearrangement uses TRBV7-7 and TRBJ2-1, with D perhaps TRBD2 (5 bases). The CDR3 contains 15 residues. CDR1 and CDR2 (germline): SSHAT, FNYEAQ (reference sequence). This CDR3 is CASSLSEAEYNEQFF. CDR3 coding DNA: TGTGCTAGCAGCTTATCGGAAGCGGAATACAATGAGCAGTTCTTC.

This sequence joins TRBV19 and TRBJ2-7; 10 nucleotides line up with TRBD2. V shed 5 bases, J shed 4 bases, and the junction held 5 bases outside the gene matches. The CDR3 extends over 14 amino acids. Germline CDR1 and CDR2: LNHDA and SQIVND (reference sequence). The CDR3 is CASSLAGDWYEQYF. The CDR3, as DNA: TGTGCCAGTAGTCTAGCGGGAGACTGGTACGAGCAGTACTTC. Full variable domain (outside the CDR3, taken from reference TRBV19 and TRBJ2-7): DGGITQSPKYLFRKEGQNVTLSCEQNLNHDAMYWYRQDPGQGLRLIYYSQIVNDFQKGDIAEGYSVSREKKESFPLTVTSAQKNPTAFYLCASSLAGDWYEQYFGPGTRLTVT.

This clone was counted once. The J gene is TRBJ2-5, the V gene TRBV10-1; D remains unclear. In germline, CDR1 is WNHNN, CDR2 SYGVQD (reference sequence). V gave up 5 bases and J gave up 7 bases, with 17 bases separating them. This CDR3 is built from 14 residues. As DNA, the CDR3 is TGCGCCAGCAGTCGGATGCGCGTTAGAGGGACCCAGTACTTC. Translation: CASSRMRVRGTQYF.